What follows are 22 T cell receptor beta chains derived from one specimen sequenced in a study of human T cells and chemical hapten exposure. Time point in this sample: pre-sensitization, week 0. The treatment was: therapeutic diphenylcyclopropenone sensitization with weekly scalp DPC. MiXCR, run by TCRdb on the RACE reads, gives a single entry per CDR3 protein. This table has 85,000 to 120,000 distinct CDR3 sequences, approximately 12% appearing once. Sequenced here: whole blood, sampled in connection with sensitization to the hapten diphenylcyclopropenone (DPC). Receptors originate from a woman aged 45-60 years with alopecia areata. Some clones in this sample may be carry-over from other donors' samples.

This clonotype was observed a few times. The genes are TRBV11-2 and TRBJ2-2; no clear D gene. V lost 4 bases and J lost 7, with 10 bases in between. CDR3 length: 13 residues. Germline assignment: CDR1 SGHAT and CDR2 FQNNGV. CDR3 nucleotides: TGTGCCAGCAGCTCCTACACTGGCGGGGAGCTGTTTTTT. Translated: CASSSYTGGELFF.

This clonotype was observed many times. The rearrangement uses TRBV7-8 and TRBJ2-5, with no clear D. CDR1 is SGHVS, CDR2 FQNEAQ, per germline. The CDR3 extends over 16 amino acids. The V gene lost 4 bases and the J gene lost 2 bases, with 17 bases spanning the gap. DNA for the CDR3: TGTGCCAGCAGCTCGGCTCCCCGGACCACGCAAGAGACCCAGTACTTC. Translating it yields CASSSAPRTTQETQYF.

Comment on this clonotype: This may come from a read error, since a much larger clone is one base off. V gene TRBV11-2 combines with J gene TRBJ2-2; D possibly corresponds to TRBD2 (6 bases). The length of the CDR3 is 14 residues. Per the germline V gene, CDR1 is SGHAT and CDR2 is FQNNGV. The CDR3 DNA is TGTGCCAGCAGCTTAGTTCAGACCACCGGGGGGCTGTTTTTT. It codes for CASSLVQTTGGLFF.

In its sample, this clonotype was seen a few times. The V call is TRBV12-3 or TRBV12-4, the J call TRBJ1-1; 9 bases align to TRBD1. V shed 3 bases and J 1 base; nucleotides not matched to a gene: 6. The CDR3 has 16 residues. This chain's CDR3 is CASSFSDRGGNTEAFF. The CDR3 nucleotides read TGTGCCAGCAGTTTTTCGGACAGGGGAGGGAACACTGAAGCTTTCTTT.

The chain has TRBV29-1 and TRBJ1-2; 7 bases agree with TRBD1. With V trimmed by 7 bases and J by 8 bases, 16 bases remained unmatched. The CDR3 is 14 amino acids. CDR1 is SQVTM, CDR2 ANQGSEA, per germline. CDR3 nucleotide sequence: TGCAGCGCGGAACTCCTCAGGACAGGAGGCGGCTACACCTTC. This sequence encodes CSAELLRTGGGYTF.

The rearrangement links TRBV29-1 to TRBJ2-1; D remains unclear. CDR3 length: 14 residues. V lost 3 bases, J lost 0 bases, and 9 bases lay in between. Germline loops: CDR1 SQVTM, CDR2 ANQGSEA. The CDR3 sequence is CSVETPSSYNEQFF. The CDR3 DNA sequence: TGCAGCGTTGAGACACCTAGCTCCTACAATGAGCAGTTCTTC.

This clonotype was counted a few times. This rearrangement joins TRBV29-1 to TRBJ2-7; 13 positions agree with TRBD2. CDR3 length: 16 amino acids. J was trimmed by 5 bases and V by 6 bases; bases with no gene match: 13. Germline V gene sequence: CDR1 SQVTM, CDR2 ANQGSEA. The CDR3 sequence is CSVNGLAGEREDEQYF. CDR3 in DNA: TGCAGCGTGAATGGACTAGCGGGAGAAAGGGAGGACGAGCAGTACTTC.

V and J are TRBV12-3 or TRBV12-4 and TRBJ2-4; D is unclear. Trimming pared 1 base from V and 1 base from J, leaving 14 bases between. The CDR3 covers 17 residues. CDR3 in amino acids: CASSLDLGYEAKNIQYF. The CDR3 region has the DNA TGTGCCAGCAGTTTAGATTTGGGGTATGAGGCCAAAAACATTCAGTACTTC.

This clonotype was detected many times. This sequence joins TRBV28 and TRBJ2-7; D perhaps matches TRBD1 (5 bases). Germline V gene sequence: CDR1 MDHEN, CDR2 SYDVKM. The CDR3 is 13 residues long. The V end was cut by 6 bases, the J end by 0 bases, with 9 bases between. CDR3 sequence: CASSTTVSYEQYF. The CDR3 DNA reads TGTGCCAGCAGCACGACAGTCTCCTACGAGCAGTACTTC.

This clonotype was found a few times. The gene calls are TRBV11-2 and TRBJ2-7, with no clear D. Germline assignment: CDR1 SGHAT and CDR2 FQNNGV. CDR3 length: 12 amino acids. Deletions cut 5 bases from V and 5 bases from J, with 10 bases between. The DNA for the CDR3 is TGTGCCAGCAGCCCCCAGGCCCACGAGCAGTACTTC. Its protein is CASSPQAHEQYF.

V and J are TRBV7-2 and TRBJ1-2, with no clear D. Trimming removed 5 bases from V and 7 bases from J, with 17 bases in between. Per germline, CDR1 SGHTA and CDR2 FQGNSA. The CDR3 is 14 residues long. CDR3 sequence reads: CASSPRERLGGYTF. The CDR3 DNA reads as TGTGCCAGCAGCCCGAGGGAGAGGCTCGGTGGCTACACCTTC.

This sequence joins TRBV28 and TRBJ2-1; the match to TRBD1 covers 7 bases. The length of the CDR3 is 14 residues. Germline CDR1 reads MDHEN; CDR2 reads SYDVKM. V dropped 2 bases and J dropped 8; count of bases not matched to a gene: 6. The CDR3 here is CASSLVGGFYEQFF. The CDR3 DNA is TGTGCCAGCAGTTTAGTAGGGGGCTTCTATGAGCAGTTCTTC.

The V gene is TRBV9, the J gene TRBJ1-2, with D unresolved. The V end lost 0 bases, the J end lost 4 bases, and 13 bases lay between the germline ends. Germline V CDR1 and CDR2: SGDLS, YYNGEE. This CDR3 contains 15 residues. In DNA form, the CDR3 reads TGTGCCAGCAGCGTAGGTGGAGATCGGCGCTATGGCTACACCTTC. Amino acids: CASSVGGDRRYGYTF.

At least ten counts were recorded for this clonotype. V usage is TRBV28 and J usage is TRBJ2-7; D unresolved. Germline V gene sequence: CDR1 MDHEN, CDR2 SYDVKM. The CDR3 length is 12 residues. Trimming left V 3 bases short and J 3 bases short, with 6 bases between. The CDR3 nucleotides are TGTGCCAGCAGTTTCCTCGACTACGAGCAGTACTTC. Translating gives CASSFLDYEQYF.

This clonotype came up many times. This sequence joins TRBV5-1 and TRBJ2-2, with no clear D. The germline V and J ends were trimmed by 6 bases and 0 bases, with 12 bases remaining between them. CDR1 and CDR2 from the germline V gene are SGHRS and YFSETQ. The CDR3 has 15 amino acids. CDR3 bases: TGCGCCAGCACCCTGGGAAACGCGAACACCGGGGAGCTGTTTTTT. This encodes CASTLGNANTGELFF.

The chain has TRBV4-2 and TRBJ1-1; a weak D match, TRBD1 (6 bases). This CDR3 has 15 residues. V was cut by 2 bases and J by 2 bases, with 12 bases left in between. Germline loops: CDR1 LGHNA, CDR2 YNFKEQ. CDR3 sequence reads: CASSQLEGVNTEAFF. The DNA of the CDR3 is TGTGCCAGCAGCCAATTGGAGGGGGTAAACACTGAAGCTTTCTTT.

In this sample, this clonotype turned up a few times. The CDR3 coding sequence is TGTGCCATCGGGACAGGGCAGGGAGAGACCCAGTACTTC. Protein product: CAIGTGQGETQYF. The V and J genes are TRBV10-3 and TRBJ2-5; the match to TRBD1 covers 9 bases. V lost 8 bases, J lost 4 bases, and 5 bases stayed unmatched. Germline-derived CDR1 and CDR2 are ENHRY and SYGVKD. There are 13 residues in the CDR3.

CDR3 loop: CASSLAVQGLHSPLHF. In DNA form, the CDR3 reads TGCGCCAGCAGCTTGGCGGTACAGGGGCTCCATTCACCCCTCCACTTT. V and J are TRBV5-1 and TRBJ1-6, with 7 bases matching TRBD1. The CDR3 consists of 16 residues. Germline CDR1 reads SGHRS; CDR2 reads YFSETQ. The J segment lost 8 bases and the V segment lost 0 bases, leaving 8 bases of the junction unmatched.

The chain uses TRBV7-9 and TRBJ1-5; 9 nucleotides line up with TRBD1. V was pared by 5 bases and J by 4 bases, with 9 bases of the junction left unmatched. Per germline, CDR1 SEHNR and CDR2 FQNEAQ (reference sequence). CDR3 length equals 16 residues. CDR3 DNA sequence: TGTGCCAGCAGCCAGACATTTGGGACAGGGAATCAGCCCCAGCATTTT. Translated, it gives CASSQTFGTGNQPQHF.

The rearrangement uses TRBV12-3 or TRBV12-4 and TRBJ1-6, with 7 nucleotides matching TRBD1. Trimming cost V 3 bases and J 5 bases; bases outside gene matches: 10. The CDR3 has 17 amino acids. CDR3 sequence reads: CASSLSGLDRHNSPLHF. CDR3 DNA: TGTGCCAGCAGTTTGTCGGGCCTGGACAGGCATAATTCACCCCTCCACTTT.

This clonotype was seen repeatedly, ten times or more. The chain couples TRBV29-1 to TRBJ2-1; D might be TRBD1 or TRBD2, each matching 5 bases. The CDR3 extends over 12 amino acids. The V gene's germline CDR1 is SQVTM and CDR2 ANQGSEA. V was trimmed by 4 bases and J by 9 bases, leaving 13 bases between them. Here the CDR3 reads CSVVVGAGEQFF. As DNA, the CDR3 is TGCAGCGTTGTGGTTGGGGCGGGTGAGCAGTTCTTC.

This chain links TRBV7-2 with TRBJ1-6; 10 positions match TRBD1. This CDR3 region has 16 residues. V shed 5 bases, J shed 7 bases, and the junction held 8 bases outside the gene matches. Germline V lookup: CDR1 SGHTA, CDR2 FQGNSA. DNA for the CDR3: TGTGCCAGCAGCCCCACGGGGGACAGGGGAAATTCACCCCTCCACTTT. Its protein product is CASSPTGDRGNSPLHF.